The next 26 T cell receptor beta chains were all read from a single sample in a study of blood T cell repertoires in COVID-19. Some clones are missing from TCRdb's copy, which holds only in-frame ones; the method was immunoSEQ multiplex PCR. The sample contains 250,000 or so clones, around 90% of which appear only once. Sample: PBMCs or T cells enriched from blood (not recorded which). The receptors come from a woman aged 25-40 years with acute COVID-19.

J is TRBJ1-1 and V is TRBV28, with D possibly TRBD1 on 6 matching bases. The germline gives CDR1 MDHEN, CDR2 SYDVKM. V gave up 8 bases and J gave up 10 bases, with 23 bases separating them. The CDR3 is 14 amino acids. Here the CDR3 DNA reads TGTGCCAGCGAACAGGACAGACCCGTTGTGCCAGCTTTCTTT. This gives the protein CASEQDRPVVPAFF.

J is TRBJ2-1 and V is TRBV27, with 12 bases identical to TRBD2. CDR1 and CDR2 (germline): MNHEY, SMNVEV (reference sequence). Trimming cost V 7 bases and J 9 bases; bases outside gene matches: 10. The CDR3 length is 15 residues. The CDR3 here is CASTQKTSGRSEQFF. The CDR3 nucleotides read TGTGCCAGCACCCAAAAGACTAGCGGGAGAAGTGAGCAGTTCTTC.

This rearrangement joins TRBV15 to TRBJ2-7; D is unresolved. Germline values: CDR1 LNHNV, CDR2 YYDKDF (reference sequence). This CDR3 has 13 amino acids. V lost 0 bases, J lost 0 bases, and 3 bases lay in between. CDR3 DNA sequence: TGTGCCACCAGCAGAGATCGCTCCTACGAGCAGTACTTC. This translates into CATSRDRSYEQYF.

The chain couples TRBV18 to TRBJ1-1; D gene ambiguous. There are 13 residues in the CDR3. Trimming shortened V by 2 bases and J by 6 bases, and 10 bases separated the two germline ends. In germline, CDR1 is KGHSH, CDR2 LQKENI. In nucleotides, the CDR3 is TGTGCCAGCTCACCAGGCGGTTTCCCTGAAGCTTTCTTT. Its protein product is CASSPGGFPEAFF.

This clone was seen only a few times. The J gene is TRBJ2-1, the V gene TRBV9; a possible D gene is TRBD2 (5 bases). CDR3 size: 11 residues. Germline values: CDR1 SGDLS, CDR2 YYNGEE. Trimming pared 0 bases from V and 10 bases from J, leaving 5 bases between. CDR3 sequence reads: CASSVAGEQFF. CDR3 coding DNA: TGTGCCAGCAGCGTAGCGGGAGAGCAGTTCTTC.

The genes are TRBV27 and TRBJ2-7; weak D call: TRBD2 (6 bases). The CDR3 runs to 13 residues. CDR1 is MNHEY and CDR2 is SMNVEV in the germline V gene (reference sequence). Trimming removed 5 bases from V and 6 bases from J, with 14 bases in between. The CDR3 DNA reads TGTGCCAGCAGTCTGAGGGGACTTGGCGAGCAGTACTTC. This translates into CASSLRGLGEQYF.

The V gene is TRBV6-5, the J gene TRBJ2-1; possibly TRBD2 for D (6 bases). V lost 6 bases and J lost 3, with 6 bases in between. The length of the CDR3 is 12 residues. Per the germline V gene, CDR1 is MNHEY and CDR2 is SVGAGI. This CDR3 is CASREGYNEQFF. CDR3 bases: TGTGCCAGCAGGGAGGGCTACAATGAGCAGTTCTTC.

This clone is a singleton in its sample. This chain joins TRBV7-2 and TRBJ2-7, with 9 positions matching TRBD2. V lost 1 base and J lost 5; bases outside the gene matches: 9. The CDR3 length is 16 residues. The V gene's germline CDR1 is SGHTA and CDR2 FQGNSA. The CDR3 bases are TGTGCCAGCAGCTTAGTGAGAGGACTAGCGTTTGACGAGCAGTACTTC. It is translated as CASSLVRGLAFDEQYF.

This rearrangement joins TRBV7-3 to TRBJ2-7, with D tentatively TRBD1 (6 bases). Germline V gene sequence: CDR1 SGHTA, CDR2 FQGTGA. The CDR3 covers 15 residues. Between the trimmed V and J ends, which lost 2 bases and 7 bases, there was a span of 18 bases. DNA of the CDR3: TGTGCCAGCAGCTTACTTGGGGACACCCTTGATGAGCAGTACTTC. It specifies CASSLLGDTLDEQYF.

The genes are TRBV27 and TRBJ1-6; 11 nucleotides line up with TRBD1. The V and J ends lost 5 bases and 10 bases, in that order; junction bases with no gene match: 4. Germline V gene data show CDR1 as MNHEY and CDR2 as SMNVEV (reference sequence). The CDR3 totals 14 residues. DNA of the CDR3: TGTGCCAGCAGTCGGGGACAGGGGGGATCACCCCTCCACTTT. It codes for CASSRGQGGSPLHF.

This clone was picked up a small number of times. This chain uses TRBV15 with TRBJ2-1; 7 bases map to TRBD2. Trimming at V came to 4 bases and at J to 5 bases, leaving 11 bases not matched to a gene. The CDR3 is 16 residues long. Germline assignment: CDR1 LNHNV and CDR2 YYDKDF (reference sequence). The chain's CDR3 is CATSIGRGSHDNEQFF. CDR3 coding DNA: TGTGCCACCAGCATAGGGCGGGGGTCCCACGACAATGAGCAGTTCTTC.

This chain joins TRBV19 and TRBJ2-7; D unresolved. The CDR3 sequence is 14 residues long. V was trimmed by 4 bases and J by 3 bases, leaving 13 bases between them. CDR1 LNHDA and CDR2 SQIVND come from the germline V gene (reference sequence). In nucleotides, the CDR3 is TGTGCCAGTAGTACCTCTAGATTTATCTACGAGCAGTACTTC. Protein: CASSTSRFIYEQYF. Complete variable domain (other parts from reference TRBV19 and TRBJ2-7): DGGITQSPKYLFRKEGQNVTLSCEQNLNHDAMYWYRQDPGQGLRLIYYSQIVNDFQKGDIAEGYSVSREKKESFPLTVTSAQKNPTAFYLCASSTSRFIYEQYFGPGTRLTVT.

On this clone: The same CDR3 also results from other DNA sequences found in this sample. This chain links TRBV28 with TRBJ1-3, with D unclear. The germline gives CDR1 MDHEN, CDR2 SYDVKM. Trimming removed 3 bases from V and 0 bases from J, with 6 bases in between. The length of the CDR3 is 14 residues. CDR3 region: CASSLRVSGNTIYF. The CDR3 nucleotides read TGTGCCAGCAGTTTGAGGGTCTCTGGAAACACCATATATTTT.

This clone appeared a single time. The CDR3 spells CASRGGPGQGYEQYF. Here the CDR3 DNA reads TGTGCCAGCAGGGGGGGACCGGGGCAGGGTTACGAGCAGTACTTC. The chain carries TRBV25-1 and TRBJ2-7; D may be TRBD2 (6 bases). The CDR3 consists of 15 residues. Germline CDR1 reads MGHDK; CDR2 reads SYGVNS. Trimming removed 6 bases from V and 4 bases from J, with 19 bases in between.

This chain joins TRBV13 and TRBJ1-2; no definite D call. Germline V gives CDR1 PRHDT, CDR2 FYEKMQ (reference sequence). V lost 9 bases to trimming and J lost 4 bases, with 18 bases between them. The CDR3 spans 14 residues. The DNA for the CDR3 is TGTGCCAGGCGGCATGATGGCGCCCCCTATGGCTACACCTTC. Translation: CARRHDGAPYGYTF.

The chain employs TRBV6-6 and TRBJ2-2, with a possible D match to TRBD2 (5 bases). The CDR3 spans 12 residues. Germline CDR1 is MNHNY and CDR2 is SVGAGI (reference sequence). Between the trimmed V and J ends, which lost 6 bases and 8 bases, there was a span of 10 bases. Here the CDR3 reads CASSLPGGELFF. The CDR3 nucleotides read TGTGCCAGCAGCCTACCGGGAGGGGAGCTGTTTTTT.

The CDR3 here is CATSIDLQGLATQYF. CDR3 sequence (DNA): TGTGCCACCAGCATAGACTTACAGGGACTAGCAACGCAGTATTTT. The chain links TRBV15 to TRBJ2-3; TRBD2 aligns across 9 bases. The CDR3 covers 15 residues. The V gene end was trimmed by 4 bases and the J gene end by 9 bases; junction bases not matched to a gene: 11. CDR1 is LNHNV and CDR2 is YYDKDF in the germline V gene (reference sequence).

The genes are TRBV6-2 or TRBV6-3 and TRBJ2-1; weak D call: TRBD2 (5 bases). V lost 4 bases and J 4 bases, leaving 20 bases between the germline ends. CDR3 length equals 17 residues. Germline loops: CDR1 MNHEY, CDR2 SVGEGT. CDR3 sequence: CASSSHRVAKPYNEQFF. Written as DNA, the CDR3 is TGTGCCAGCAGTTCGCATAGAGTAGCGAAACCGTACAATGAGCAGTTCTTC.

The chain couples TRBV27 to TRBJ2-1; 8 bases align to TRBD2. This CDR3 comprises 14 residues. Looked up from germline, CDR1 is MNHEY and CDR2 is SMNVEV (reference sequence). With 8 bases clipped from V and 4 bases from J, the junction kept 7 bases outside the gene matches. The CDR3 spells CASRRAGAYNEQFF. CDR3 in DNA: TGTGCCAGCCGCCGAGCGGGAGCTTACAATGAGCAGTTCTTC.

This rearrangement joins TRBV30 to TRBJ1-2; D is ambiguous. CDR3 size: 14 residues. Germline V gene lookup returns CDR1 GTSNPN and CDR2 SVGIG (reference sequence). V was pared by 4 bases and J by 7 bases, with 19 bases between. Written as DNA, the CDR3 is TGTGCCTGGATCCTAGATCCGACTTTGGGTGGCTACACCTTC. Translation: CAWILDPTLGGYTF.

The rearrangement uses TRBV11-1 and TRBJ2-7; 10 positions agree with TRBD1. J gave up 4 bases and V 5 bases, and 8 bases lay outside the gene matches. The V gene's germline CDR1 is SGHAT and CDR2 FQDESV (reference sequence). This CDR3 is built from 15 residues. The CDR3 here is CASSLFRDRGYEQYF. As DNA, the CDR3 is TGTGCCAGCAGCCTATTCCGGGACAGGGGTTACGAGCAGTACTTC.

This chain uses TRBV27 with TRBJ1-6, with TRBD1 matching 7 bases. The V gene end was trimmed by 6 bases and the J gene end by 6 bases; junction bases not matched to a gene: 11. This CDR3 comprises 16 residues. CDR1 is MNHEY and CDR2 is SMNVEV in the germline V gene (reference sequence). The chain's CDR3 is CASSIKLGQANSPLHF. CDR3 bases: TGTGCCAGCAGCATCAAACTCGGACAGGCTAATTCACCCCTCCACTTT.

The chain couples TRBV10-3 to TRBJ2-2; 7 bases are shared with TRBD2. Germline CDR1 is ENHRY and CDR2 is SYGVKD. The CDR3 totals 18 residues. V dropped 3 bases and J dropped 8; count of bases not matched to a gene: 18. The CDR3 loop is CAISDSLWAGEPYGELFF. The CDR3 DNA reads TGTGCCATCAGTGACTCCCTGTGGGCGGGAGAGCCATATGGGGAGCTGTTTTTT.

V and J are TRBV6-6 and TRBJ1-1, with D unclear. The CDR3 has 15 residues. Between the trimmed V and J ends, which lost 4 bases and 3 bases, there was a span of 15 bases. The germline V gene encodes CDR1 MNHNY and CDR2 SVGAGI (reference sequence). This chain's CDR3 is CASSLDLVRDTEAFF. The CDR3 DNA reads TGTGCCAGCAGTTTAGATCTCGTACGGGACACTGAAGCTTTCTTT.

The chain carries TRBV28 and TRBJ2-7, with D unclear. Trimming removed 9 bases at V and 0 bases at J, with 9 bases between. This CDR3 is built from 12 residues. The germline gives CDR1 MDHEN, CDR2 SYDVKM. The CDR3 sequence: CASTTSSYEQYF. The CDR3, as DNA: TGTGCCAGTACCACAAGCTCCTACGAGCAGTACTTC.

The chain has TRBV2 and TRBJ1-6, with TRBD1 identical over 9 bases. CDR1 is SNHLY and CDR2 is FYNNEI in the germline V gene. V was clipped by 2 bases and J by 6 bases; unmatched bases: 8. This CDR3 region has 17 residues. CDR3 coding DNA: TGTGCCAGCAGTGAACTAACCGGGACAGGGTTTAATTCACCCCTCCACTTT. Translating gives CASSELTGTGFNSPLHF.